The entry below gives a single T cell receptor beta chain sequence along with its context. The antigen is unknown. The CD4+ fraction was divided into a CD45RA+ naive subset and a CD45RA-negative memory subset. The data were produced by immunoSEQ multiplex PCR, yet TCRdb's version contains in-frame clones alone and is incomplete. The sample carries 1.6 million or so clones, 95% to 97% recorded once. This sample was included in a study of shared clonotypes between healthy human individuals. Study-level information: The donor pool was made up of two women and a few men aged 18 to 49. CD8 memory received one plate per donor, CD8 naive two, CD4 memory three and CD4 naive three.

Germline CDR1 and CDR2: SGHDT and YYEEEE. There are 16 residues in the CDR3. The ends lost 2 bases at V and 0 bases at J; junction bases unmatched: 4. Overall study results and limits: In contrast to clonotypes shared by all four donors, non-shared clonotypes had lower generation probabilities.

Material: naive CD4+ T cells sorted from blood. Subset meaning: CD45RA+ positively selected. The V and J genes are TRBV5-6 and TRBJ2-7, with 11 bases lining up with TRBD1. The receptor was isolated from a man aged 25 to 40 in good health. For the CDR3, the DNA is TGTGCCAGCAGCTTTTTGGGGACAGGGGGCTCCTACGAGCAGTACTTC. This gives the protein CASSFLGTGGSYEQYF.